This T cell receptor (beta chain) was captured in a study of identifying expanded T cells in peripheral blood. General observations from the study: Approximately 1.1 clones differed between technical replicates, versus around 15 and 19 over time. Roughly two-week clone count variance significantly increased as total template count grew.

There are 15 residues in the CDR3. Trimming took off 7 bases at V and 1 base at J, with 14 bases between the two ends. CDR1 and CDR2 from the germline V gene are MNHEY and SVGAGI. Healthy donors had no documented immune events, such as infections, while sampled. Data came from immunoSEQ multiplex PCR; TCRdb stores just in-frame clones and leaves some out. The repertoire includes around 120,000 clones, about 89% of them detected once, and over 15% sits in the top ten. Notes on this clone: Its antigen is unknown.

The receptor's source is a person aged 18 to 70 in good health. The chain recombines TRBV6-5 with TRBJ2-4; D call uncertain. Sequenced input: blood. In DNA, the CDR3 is TGTGCCAGCAATCAAGGTGGATTGGCCAAAAACATTCAGTACTTC. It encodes CASNQGGLAKNIQYF.